This T cell receptor (beta chain) was captured in a study of chemoradiotherapy in HPV16-positive cancers. Study-wide background: Functional T-cell assays on a couple of HPV16-positive patients' cells defined candidate HPV-specific clones and common TCR motifs. Study results and caveats: Candidate HPV-specific clones and E7-related TCR motifs grew in tumor during treatment.

The repertoire was sequenced with immunoSEQ multiplex PCR; TCRdb's copy has only in-frame clones and lacks some. The profile shows approximately 11,000 clones, around 66% of them singletons. The V gene's germline CDR1 is SEHNR and CDR2 FQNEAQ (reference sequence). V lost 4 bases and J 3 bases, leaving 15 bases between the germline ends. This CDR3 is 15 amino acids long. About this clone: Antigen unknown.

The sample was acquired from a patient who underwent chemoradiotherapy. This receptor was identified in a human donor with HPV-associated anogenital cancer. This chain links TRBV7-9 with TRBJ2-5; D remains ambiguous. The CDR3 DNA reads TGTGCCAGCAGCTCTCAATCGGACGTTAAAGAGACCCAGTACTTC. Translated: CASSSQSDVKETQYF.